The 22 T cell receptor beta chains below all came from one sample that was sequenced in a study of blood T cell repertoires in COVID-19. Libraries were prepared by immunoSEQ multiplex PCR; TCRdb keeps only in-frame clonotypes and omits some of them. The sample yields tens of thousands of clones, 89% seen once. The specimen was peripheral blood. The receptor source for this set is a human donor in a cohort sampled during active COVID-19.

The chain has TRBV6-5 and TRBJ2-7, with D perhaps TRBD1 (5 bases). The CDR3 covers 14 residues. CDR1 and CDR2 (germline): MNHEY, SVGAGI. Trimming shortened V by 6 bases and J by 4 bases, and 16 bases separated the two germline ends. The CDR3 loop reads CASRPQGYPYEQYF. CDR3 sequence (DNA): TGTGCCAGCAGGCCCCAGGGATACCCATACGAGCAGTACTTC.

The DNA of the CDR3 is TGTGCCAGCAGTCGACAGGTTGGCTATGGCTACACCTTC. Amino acid sequence: CASSRQVGYGYTF. The rearrangement links TRBV6-5 to TRBJ1-2, with D perhaps TRBD1 (6 bases). Germline values: CDR1 MNHEY, CDR2 SVGAGI. The CDR3 length is 13 residues. Deletions cut 5 bases from V and 4 bases from J, with 11 bases between.

This clone has more than one count but fewer than ten. This chain links TRBV25-1 with TRBJ1-1, with D perhaps TRBD1 (5 bases). Looked up from germline, CDR1 is MGHDK and CDR2 is SYGVNS. V gave up 2 bases and J gave up 5 bases, with 9 bases separating them. The CDR3 has 13 amino acids. The CDR3 DNA reads TGTGCCAGCAGTGAACCAGGGAGGACTGAAGCTTTCTTT. Encoded protein: CASSEPGRTEAFF.

The V gene is TRBV27, the J gene TRBJ1-6, with 9 bases aligning to TRBD1. This CDR3 spans 14 amino acids. CDR1 is MNHEY and CDR2 is SMNVEV in the germline V gene (reference sequence). The junction had 6 bases not matched to a gene; V was cut back by 6 bases and J by 9 bases. Here the CDR3 reads CASRMIQGASPLHF. The CDR3 region has the DNA TGTGCCAGCAGGATGATACAGGGGGCTTCACCCCTCCACTTT.

J is TRBJ1-2 and V is TRBV6-7; D is possibly TRBD1 (6 bases). TRBV6-7 is an ORF for which the function is uncertain. V dropped 0 bases and J dropped 2 bases, with 25 bases sitting between them. The CDR3 has 20 amino acids. The CDR3 protein is CASSYSRVPGTPTENYGYTF. The CDR3, as DNA: TGTGCCAGCAGTTACTCGAGGGTCCCGGGGACACCCACCGAGAACTATGGCTACACCTTC.

The rearrangement links TRBV5-4 to TRBJ1-4; D is perhaps TRBD1 (5 bases). V was clipped by 0 bases and J by 8 bases, with 11 bases between them. The CDR3 sequence is 14 residues long. In germline, CDR1 is SGHNT, CDR2 YYREEE (reference sequence). The CDR3 protein is CASSLETADEKLFF. In nucleotides, the CDR3 is TGTGCCAGCAGCTTGGAGACAGCCGACGAAAAACTGTTTTTT.

This clone was recorded once. The chain links TRBV18 to TRBJ1-2, with TRBD1 identical over 7 bases. Germline V CDR1 and CDR2: KGHSH, LQKENI. The CDR3 contains 14 residues. The trim removed 0 bases at V and 4 bases at J, leaving 2 bases unmatched. DNA of the CDR3: TGTGCCAGCTCACCACCCGCAGGGGGCTATGGCTACACCTTC. It specifies CASSPPAGGYGYTF.

This clone was seen a single time. The rearrangement uses TRBV5-6 and TRBJ1-1, with D uncertain. Germline CDR1 reads SGHDT; CDR2 reads YYEEEE. This CDR3 contains 14 residues. V was shortened by 0 bases and J by 0 bases, with 6 bases between the two germline ends. The DNA for the CDR3 is TGTGCCAGCAGCTTGGGACTGCTGAACACTGAAGCTTTCTTT. Translated, it gives CASSLGLLNTEAFF.

This clone was recorded once. V usage is TRBV7-2 and J usage is TRBJ1-1, with 7 bases identical to TRBD1. The CDR3 length is 13 residues. Looked up from germline, CDR1 is SGHTA and CDR2 is FQGNSA. The junction had 5 bases not matched to a gene; V was cut back by 5 bases and J by 5 bases. CDR3 loop: CASSTGDGTEAFF. For the CDR3, the DNA is TGTGCCAGCAGCACAGGGGACGGGACTGAAGCTTTCTTT.

This clone was seen only once. The chain combines TRBV2 with TRBJ2-1; the match to TRBD2 covers 10 bases. The germline V gene has CDR1 SNHLY and CDR2 FYNNEI. Trimming cost V 4 bases and J 3 bases; bases outside gene matches: 6. CDR3 length: 16 amino acids. The CDR3 region is CASSVIRTSGYNEQFF. CDR3 bases: TGTGCCAGCAGTGTGATAAGGACTAGCGGCTACAATGAGCAGTTCTTC.

This chain connects TRBV2 to TRBJ2-7; tentative D call: TRBD1 (5 bases). The CDR3 extends over 17 amino acids. Trimming removed 2 bases from V and 0 bases from J, with 17 bases in between. Germline V lookup: CDR1 SNHLY, CDR2 FYNNEI. The CDR3 region is CASSEMVGAASSYEQYF. The CDR3, as DNA: TGTGCCAGCAGTGAAATGGTTGGGGCCGCTAGCTCCTACGAGCAGTACTTC.

The rearrangement uses TRBV7-9 and TRBJ2-7; 7 nucleotides agree with TRBD1. V lost 4 bases and J lost 0; bases outside the gene matches: 9. CDR3 length equals 16 residues. The germline V gene encodes CDR1 SEHNR and CDR2 FQNEAQ (reference sequence). The DNA for the CDR3 is TGTGCCAGCAGCTCCCTGGGGACAGTCGTCTCCTACGAGCAGTACTTC. Its protein product is CASSSLGTVVSYEQYF.

The chain has TRBV7-9 and TRBJ1-2; TRBD1 matches 7 bases. The CDR3 covers 14 residues. Losses at the gene ends were 1 base for V and 4 bases for J; bases not matched to a gene: 3. CDR1 SEHNR and CDR2 FQNEAQ come from the germline V gene (reference sequence). CDR3 in amino acids: CASSLEGGSYGYTF. As DNA, the CDR3 is TGTGCCAGCAGCTTAGAAGGGGGCAGCTATGGCTACACCTTC.

The chain has TRBV7-9 and TRBJ1-4, with TRBD1 identical over 7 bases. CDR1 and CDR2 (germline): SEHNR, FQNEAQ (reference sequence). This CDR3 is built from 14 residues. The junction had 11 bases not matched to a gene; V was cut back by 6 bases and J by 10 bases. Here the CDR3 DNA reads TGTGCCAGCAGTGAGACAGGGACGGTGGGAAAACTGTTTTTT. Protein: CASSETGTVGKLFF.

The J gene is TRBJ2-7, the V gene TRBV2; 7 bases agree with TRBD2. The CDR3 is 18 amino acids. Per germline, CDR1 SNHLY and CDR2 FYNNEI. J lost 5 bases, V lost 2 bases, and 18 bases had no gene match. The CDR3 DNA follows: TGTGCCAGCAGTGAAAGGATTTTTGGTGTGGGAGGGGTCAACGAGCAGTACTTC. Its translation: CASSERIFGVGGVNEQYF.

The DNA for the CDR3 is TGTGCCAGCAGTACAGGGGGCTACGAGCAGTACTTC. Translating it yields CASSTGGYEQYF. V usage is TRBV25-1 and J usage is TRBJ2-7; TRBD1 aligns across 8 bases. Germline CDR1 is MGHDK and CDR2 is SYGVNS. The CDR3 runs 12 residues. Trimming took 5 bases from V and 3 from J; bases not matched to a gene: 0.

The J gene is TRBJ2-7, the V gene TRBV18, with 10 positions matching TRBD1. CDR1 KGHSH and CDR2 LQKENI come from the germline V gene. V lost 3 bases and J lost 2; bases outside the gene matches: 1. The CDR3 has 14 residues. Written as DNA, the CDR3 is TGTGCCAGCTCACCCGGGACAGGGGCCTACGAGCAGTACTTC. Translated, it gives CASSPGTGAYEQYF.

The chain couples TRBV10-3 to TRBJ1-2; unclear D gene. V lost 4 bases, J lost 1 base, and 19 bases lay in between. The CDR3 extends over 17 amino acids. Germline V gives CDR1 ENHRY, CDR2 SYGVKD. As DNA, the CDR3 is TGTGCCATCAGTGCGGAGGCAACATTAACCTTTAACTATGGCTACACCTTC. Translated, it gives CAISAEATLTFNYGYTF.

The rearrangement links TRBV5-4 to TRBJ2-1; 8 bases are a match to TRBD2. Looked up from germline, CDR1 is SGHNT and CDR2 is YYREEE (reference sequence). The CDR3 is made up of 15 amino acids. Trimming cost V 4 bases and J 7 bases; bases outside gene matches: 10. CDR3 sequence (DNA): TGTGCCAGCAGCGGCCGGACTAGCTCTTTGAATGAGCAGTTCTTC. The encoded protein is CASSGRTSSLNEQFF.

V is TRBV6-6 and J is TRBJ1-2; possible D gene TRBD1, 6 bases. Germline V CDR1 and CDR2: MNHNY, SVGAGI (reference sequence). This CDR3 comprises 13 residues. Trimming took 5 bases from V and 4 from J, leaving 11 bases between them. The CDR3 is CASSNDRFYGYTF. Written as DNA, the CDR3 is TGTGCCAGCAGTAACGACAGGTTCTATGGCTACACCTTC.

In its sample, this clone was seen once. The chain combines TRBV2 with TRBJ2-7; 8 bases agree with TRBD1. From germline, CDR1 is SNHLY and CDR2 FYNNEI. With V trimmed by 6 bases and J by 0 bases, 7 bases remained unmatched. The CDR3 runs to 15 residues. The CDR3 DNA sequence: TGTGCCAGCAGCGTGACAGGGGTTAGCTCCTACGAGCAGTACTTC. Translating gives CASSVTGVSSYEQYF.

This rearrangement joins TRBV6-2 or TRBV6-3 to TRBJ1-6; a weak D match, TRBD1 (5 bases). Germline loops: CDR1 MNHEY, CDR2 SVGEGT. The CDR3 is 16 amino acids. With 3 bases removed from V and 0 bases from J, the gap between germline ends came to 9 bases. The CDR3 DNA reads TGTGCCAGCAGTTATCGTCAGGGCTCCTATAATTCACCCCTCCACTTT. Encoded protein: CASSYRQGSYNSPLHF.